In its sample, the clone carrying this T cell receptor beta chain was seen many times. The data originate from a study of Graves' ophthalmopathy and Graves' hyperthyroidism. Germline V gene sequence: CDR1 MNHEY, CDR2 SVGAGI. This CDR3 has 12 residues. V lost 11 bases and J lost 5; bases outside the gene matches: 4. From RNA, the CDR3 regions of TCR beta chains were amplified and sequenced. After a first-round RT-PCR with HTBI primers, a second-round multiplex PCR was run. Using its own MiXCR run on the multiplex PCR reads, TCRdb lists one record per CDR3 protein. Of roughly 400,000 distinct CDR3 sequences in the sample, 15% were seen once.

The receptor was isolated from a woman in her late teens or twenties with stable Graves' hyperthyroidism. What was sequenced was peripheral blood. The rearrangement joins TRBV6-5 to TRBJ1-5; TRBD1 matches 9 bases. The CDR3 is CAGGTGYQPQHF. For the CDR3, the DNA is TGTGCCGGAGGGACAGGGTATCAGCCCCAGCATTTT.